Listed below are T cell receptor beta chains from one sample, sequenced in a study of a mutant IDH1 vaccine in newly diagnosed glioma. Sequencing was performed with immunoSEQ multiplex PCR; in TCRdb, only in-frame clones are kept and a portion is missing. Here the sample spans under 70,000 clones, 84% being singletons. No cognate antigen is known for these TCRs. This specimen consisted of PBMCs, obtained from a glioma patient whose treatment included an IDH1 peptide vaccine. Receptors were obtained from a man in his late teens or twenties with glioma. Each CDR3 is given with its conserved first and last residue.

v_call cdr3_aa
TRBV25-1 CASSDPGHLTGELFF
TRBV7-9 CASSQERYNNEQFF
TRBV7-2 CASSLGSASQETQYF
TRBV4-3 CASSQDDQGEDTEAFF
TRBV19 CASSFHGELFF
TRBV28 CASRQPGSVYEQYF
TRBV6-5 CASSYSPLADTYEQYF
TRBV4-1 CASSQAHRGDGNTIYF
TRBV16 CASSHSDFPSSGNTIYF
TRBV28 CASSSEKLFF
TRBV4-3 CASSPDRGTGNTIYF
TRBV7-2 CASSLDRSDTQYF
TRBV19 CASSGVGYNEQFF
TRBV7-9 CASSWGPSQDYGYTF
TRBV10-3 CAISEAPLENTGELFF
TRBV30 CAWSAGPLNTEAFF
TRBV4-3 CASSQGDSSYGYTF
TRBV2 CASSEISEAYGYTF
TRBV7-9 CASSPKREGAVRMNTEAFF
TRBV5-4 CASSLQGAYNQPQHF
TRBV30 CAWTWGSGRGEQFF
TRBV7-2 CASSLVAPDSFFDKNIQYF
TRBV6-6 CASISRTASHGYTF
TRBV2 CASSSQGSNQPQHF
TRBV6-5 CASTNPPNYGYTF
TRBV27 CAASSYNSPLHF
TRBV7-6 CASSLQGQITEAFF
TRBV5-1 CASSLGWAGFYEQYF
TRBV30 CAWSLGTVNEKLFF
TRBV30 CACPDTSSGNTIYF
TRBV11-2 CASSSRTGEQYF
TRBV5-1 CASSSEGSNYGYTF
TRBV2 CASSPRTASYEQYF
TRBV30 CAWSWGQDNEKLFF
TRBV29-1 CSVLRDTSYEQYF
TRBV9 CASSAGQRTYNEQFF
TRBV28 CASSLRGLRSGEQYF
TRBV11-3 CASCGRGQFGGSYEQYF
TRBV9 CASSVVGGEQYF
TRBV6-5 CASSLGGPTSNYGYTF
TRBV6-5 CASSSTGLAFYEQYF
TRBV11-2 CASSSLGPEAFF
TRBV7-8 CASSSQTGVGYGYTF
TRBV18 CASSRAGTADEKLFF
TRBV7-9 CASSSQGTVNFPTYEQYF
TRBV28 CASSLPGQGFEDYTF
TRBV4-1 CASSLSGTSTDTQYF
TRBV10-3 CAISEGYPRVRSYNEQFF
TRBV19 CASSGGTLRTGELFF
TRBV6-4 CASSDSGVGAGIYGYTF
TRBV19 CATSQQGAPGYTF
TRBV5-1 CASSLGTGGVQETQYF
TRBV5-8 CASSLGRVRSPLHF
TRBV7-8 CASSSGHLTGELFF
TRBV19 CASSGVINEAFF